This T cell receptor (beta chain) stems from a study of OX40 agonist ivuxolimab in advanced cancers. Germline CDR1 is MGHRA and CDR2 is YSYEKL. V shed 3 bases and J 5 bases; nucleotides not matched to a gene: 6. The CDR3 is 16 amino acids. This clone appeared once. Generated by immunoSEQ multiplex PCR, the TCRdb table keeps only in-frame clones and is missing some. The table shows 40,000 to 55,000 clones, with 70% to 90% occurring only once. Sequenced material: CD4+ or CD8+ T cells sorted from blood, taken in a trial of the OX40 agonist ivuxolimab. The clonotype originates from an adult with an advanced solid tumor such as melanoma, head and neck, liver or kidney cancer. The chain has TRBV4-1 and TRBJ2-1; 11 bases line up with TRBD2. The chain's CDR3 is CASSQRLAGSHNEQFF. CDR3 nucleotides: TGCGCCAGCAGCCAGAGACTAGCGGGATCCCACAATGAGCAGTTCTTC.